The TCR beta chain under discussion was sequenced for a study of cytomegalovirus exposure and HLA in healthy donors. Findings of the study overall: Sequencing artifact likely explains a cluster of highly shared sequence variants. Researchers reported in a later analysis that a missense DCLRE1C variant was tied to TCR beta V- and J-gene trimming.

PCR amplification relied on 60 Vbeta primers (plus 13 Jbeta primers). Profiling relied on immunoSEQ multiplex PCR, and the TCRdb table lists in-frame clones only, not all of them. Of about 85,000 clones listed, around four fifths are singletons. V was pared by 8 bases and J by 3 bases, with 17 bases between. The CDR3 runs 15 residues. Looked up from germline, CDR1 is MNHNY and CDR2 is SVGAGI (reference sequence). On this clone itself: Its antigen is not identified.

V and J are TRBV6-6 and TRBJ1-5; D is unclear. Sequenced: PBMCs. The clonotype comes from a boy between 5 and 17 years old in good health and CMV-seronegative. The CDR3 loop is CASLERSADNQPQHF. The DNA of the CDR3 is TGTGCCAGCCTCGAACGAAGCGCAGACAATCAGCCCCAGCATTTT.